A selection of T cell receptor beta chains follows, all from one sample in a study of glioma-infiltrating T cells after dendritic cell vaccination. Profiled with immunoSEQ multiplex PCR; TCRdb holds only in-frame clones, not every one. Of 49,000 or so clones listed, 85% are singletons. The sequenced sample was blood, obtained before dendritic cell vaccination. Receptors originate from a human donor with glioblastoma. Both conserved end residues are part of each CDR3. Each record gives: J gene, clone size, D gene, V gene, CDR3 DNA, CDR3 protein. A D gene is named only where the DNA matches it firmly. The size entry is marked missing in some rows and otherwise reads once, few, many or a size class.

TRBJ2-5	.	.	TRBV5-6	TGTGCCAGCAGCTTGGTTCCTAGTTGGGAGACCCAGTACTTC	CASSLVPSWETQYF
TRBJ1-1	once	.	TRBV7-2	TGTGCCAGCAGACCAGGGTTTGCGACTGAAGCTTTCTTT	CASRPGFATEAFF
TRBJ2-3	.	.	TRBV11-2	TGTGCCAGCAGTTACCCGGGGGGCAAAGATACGCAGTATTTT	CASSYPGGKDTQYF
TRBJ1-2	.	.	TRBV6-6	TGTGCCAGCAGCGCGGTTGACAGAGCGTATGGCTACACCTTC	CASSAVDRAYGYTF
TRBJ2-5	.	.	TRBV11-3	TGTGCCAGCAGCCGAGGACTGAAAGAGACCCAGTACTTC	CASSRGLKETQYF
TRBJ1-2	.	.	TRBV6-5	TGTGCCAGCAGTCCCGGGGGATATGGCTACACCTTC	CASSPGGYGYTF
TRBJ1-2	.	TRBD1	TRBV5-8	TGTGCCAGCAGCTTACGGGACAGGGAAGGCGGCTACACCTTC	CASSLRDREGGYTF
TRBJ1-1	.	TRBD1	TRBV9	TGTGCCAGCAGCGCAGACAGGGACGGCACTGAAGCTTTCTTT	CASSADRDGTEAFF
TRBJ2-7	.	.	TRBV5-1	TGCGCCAGCAGCTTGGTAACGGGAGCCCTGTACGAGCAGTACTTC	CASSLVTGALYEQYF
TRBJ2-7	.	TRBD2	TRBV12-5	TGTGCTAGTGGTTTGGCTACTAGCGGCTCCTACGAGCAGTACTTC	CASGLATSGSYEQYF
TRBJ1-2	.	.	TRBV11-2	TGTGCCAGCAGCGTAGACAGGCTATATGGCTACACCTTC	CASSVDRLYGYTF
TRBJ1-1	.	TRBD1	TRBV11-3	TGTGCCAGCAGCTTAGGGACAGGGATGAACACTGAAGCTTTCTTT	CASSLGTGMNTEAFF
TRBJ1-2	few	.	TRBV11-2	TGTGCCAGCAGCTTAGAGAGGGCCGGCTACACCTTC	CASSLERAGYTF
TRBJ2-7	.	.	TRBV5-6	TGTGCCAGCAGCTACGAGGAAGCCGAGCAGTACTTC	CASSYEEAEQYF
TRBJ2-5	.	.	TRBV4-1	TGCGCCAGCAGCCCCCACCGGAGGGAGACCCAGTACTTC	CASSPHRRETQYF
TRBJ2-2	.	.	TRBV11-3	TGTGCCAGCAGCTCCATGAACACCGGGGAGCTGTTTTTT	CASSSMNTGELFF
TRBJ2-2	.	TRBD2	TRBV5-4	TGTGCCAGCAGCACGGGGACTAGCACCACCGGGGAGCTGTTTTTT	CASSTGTSTTGELFF
TRBJ1-2	.	.	TRBV18	TGTGCCAGCTCACCACAGGGGGTAGGAGGCTACACCTTC	CASSPQGVGGYTF
TRBJ1-4	.	.	TRBV2	TGTGCCAGCAGCCGGAGGGCAGTCGGAGAAAAACTGTTTTTT	CASSRRAVGEKLFF
TRBJ2-3	few	TRBD2	TRBV19	TGTGCCAGTAGTATGCGGGGGGGCACAGATACGCAGTATTTT	CASSMRGGTDTQYF
TRBJ1-5	.	.	TRBV27	TGTGCCAGCAGTTTGGGGCACGGAAATCAGCCCCAGCATTTT	CASSLGHGNQPQHF
TRBJ1-2	few	.	TRBV30	TGTGCCTGGGTACAGGATTACTATGGCTACACCTTC	CAWVQDYYGYTF
TRBJ2-5	.	TRBD2	TRBV7-7	TGTGCCAGCAGCCCCCCCCTCCGGGGGGGCAAAGAGACCCAGTACTTC	CASSPPLRGGKETQYF
TRBJ2-6	.	TRBD2	TRBV4-1	TGCGCCAGCAGCCTCATAGGGAGGGGAAACTCTGGGGCCAACGTCCTGACTTTC	CASSLIGRGNSGANVLTF
TRBJ1-2	.	.	TRBV5-1	TGCGCCAGCAGCTTGAGGAAGGGGGGGACCTCCGGGCATGGCTACACCTTC	CASSLRKGGTSGHGYTF
TRBJ2-7	.	.	TRBV18	TGTGCCAGCTCACCGGGCGCGGGTCACGAGCAGTACTTC	CASSPGAGHEQYF
TRBJ1-2	.	.	TRBV5-1	TGCGCCAGCAGCTTGGGATCTGGCCAGAACTATGGCTACACCTTC	CASSLGSGQNYGYTF
TRBJ2-2	.	TRBD2	TRBV10-2	TGCGCCAGCAGTGAAGGGACTAGTGGCACCGGGGAGCTGTTTTTT	CASSEGTSGTGELFF
TRBJ2-7	.	TRBD2	TRBV7-2	TGTGCCAGCAGCTTAAGCGGTGGCGGGAGCTCCTACGAGCAGTACTTC	CASSLSGGGSSYEQYF
TRBJ2-7	.	TRBD2	TRBV7-2	TGTGCCAGCAGCCCAATAGCGGGGGGGCTTTTCTACGAGCAGTACTTC	CASSPIAGGLFYEQYF
TRBJ1-4	once	.	TRBV4-1	TGCGCCAGCAGCACCCGCCCAACCACTACCAATGAAAAACTGTTTTTT	CASSTRPTTTNEKLFF
TRBJ2-3	few	.	TRBV5-1	TGCGCCAGCAGCTTGGGGGGTCGGGGGGCCCGCACAGATACGCAGTATTTT	CASSLGGRGARTDTQYF
TRBJ1-2	.	.	TRBV29-1	TGCAGCGTTTCAATTGGGGGCGGCTATGGCTACACCTTC	CSVSIGGGYGYTF
TRBJ1-4	.	TRBD1	TRBV11-2	TGTGCCAGCAGCCAGGGCTGGGGACAGGGAAACGAAAAACTGTTTTTT	CASSQGWGQGNEKLFF
TRBJ1-4	.	TRBD1	TRBV30	TGTGCCTGGACCCCCCTCGGGCAGGGGGAATTTCGGGCTAATGAAAAACTGTTTTTT	CAWTPLGQGEFRANEKLFF
TRBJ2-1	.	TRBD1	TRBV5-4	TGTGCCAGCAGCTTGTTGCGCGACAGGGAGATCAATGAGCAGTTCTTC	CASSLLRDREINEQFF
TRBJ2-3	.	TRBD2	TRBV7-9	TGTGCCAGCAGCCCCCGGACTAGCGGGACTCCCCGGGGAGATACGCAGTATTTT	CASSPRTSGTPRGDTQYF
TRBJ1-2	.	TRBD1	TRBV10-3	TGTGCCATCAGACCCGGACAGGGCAACTATGGCTACACCTTC	CAIRPGQGNYGYTF
TRBJ2-4	once	TRBD1	TRBV11-1	TGTGCCAGCAGCCCGATGACAGGGAAAAACATTCAGTACTTC	CASSPMTGKNIQYF
TRBJ2-1	.	.	TRBV9	TGTGCCAGCAGCGGCCAGGGTCGGTGGGATAATGAGCAGTTCTTC	CASSGQGRWDNEQFF
TRBJ1-1	.	.	TRBV29-1	TGCAGCGTTGGGGGAGAGGCCCCCGCTTTCTTT	CSVGGEAPAFF
TRBJ2-7	.	.	TRBV4-3	TGCGCCAGCAGCCAAGAGGACGGGGAGTCCTACGAGCAGTACTTC	CASSQEDGESYEQYF
TRBJ1-1	.	.	TRBV29-1	TGCAGCGTTACCAGGAAGAACACTGAAGCTTTCTTT	CSVTRKNTEAFF
TRBJ2-1	few	TRBD2	TRBV11-3	TGTGCCAGCAGCTTTGTGGGGGGAGGGAACAATGAGCAGTTCTTC	CASSFVGGGNNEQFF
TRBJ2-3	.	TRBD1	TRBV19	TGTGCCAGTAGTATTCGGGACAGTTTGGCAGATACGCAGTATTTT	CASSIRDSLADTQYF
TRBJ2-3	.	.	TRBV12-5	TGTGCTAGTGGTTTTGTAGTTACAGATACGCAGTATTTT	CASGFVVTDTQYF
TRBJ1-4	medium-sized	.	TRBV28	TGTGCCAGCAGTGAGCCCCGGGGAGGTGAAAAACTGTTTTTT	CASSEPRGGEKLFF